This T cell receptor beta chain was retrieved from a study of cytomegalovirus exposure and HLA in healthy donors. Study background: The 120 or so validation repertoires used a platform that matched the one used for the approximately 610 first-cohort repertoires, as a later analysis reported. Study results and limitations: Overall, around 160 TCR beta chains were annotated as cytomegalovirus-associated. While the bulk of TCR sequences proved rare, some public TCRs turned up in many donors. Reportedly, diagnosis of cytomegalovirus status by the classifier showed high specificity and sensitivity.

Only in-frame clones appear in the TCRdb table, and some are missing; sequencing was by immunoSEQ multiplex PCR. Among about 160,000 clones, approximately 86% were seen once, and the ten largest hold more than 2%. This clone was detected a few times. The antigen is unknown. The CDR3 is 15 amino acids. The germline V gene encodes CDR1 SNHLY and CDR2 FYNNEI. V was clipped by 7 bases and J by 0 bases; unmatched bases: 8. This receptor was obtained from a woman in her late teens or twenties in good health and CMV-seronegative. The material sequenced was PBMCs. The chain has TRBV2 and TRBJ2-7, with TRBD2 matching 8 bases. CDR3 DNA sequence: TGTGCCAGCATGAGCCGGCGGGAGGACTCCTACGAGCAGTACTTC. This codes for CASMSRREDSYEQYF. The full variable domain, rest sourced from reference TRBV2 and TRBJ2-7, is EPEVTQTPSHQVTQMGQEVILRCVPISNHLYFYWYRQILGQKVEFLVSFYNNEISEKSEIFDDQFSVERPDGSNFTLKIRSTKLEDSAMYFCASMSRREDSYEQYFGPGTRLTVT.